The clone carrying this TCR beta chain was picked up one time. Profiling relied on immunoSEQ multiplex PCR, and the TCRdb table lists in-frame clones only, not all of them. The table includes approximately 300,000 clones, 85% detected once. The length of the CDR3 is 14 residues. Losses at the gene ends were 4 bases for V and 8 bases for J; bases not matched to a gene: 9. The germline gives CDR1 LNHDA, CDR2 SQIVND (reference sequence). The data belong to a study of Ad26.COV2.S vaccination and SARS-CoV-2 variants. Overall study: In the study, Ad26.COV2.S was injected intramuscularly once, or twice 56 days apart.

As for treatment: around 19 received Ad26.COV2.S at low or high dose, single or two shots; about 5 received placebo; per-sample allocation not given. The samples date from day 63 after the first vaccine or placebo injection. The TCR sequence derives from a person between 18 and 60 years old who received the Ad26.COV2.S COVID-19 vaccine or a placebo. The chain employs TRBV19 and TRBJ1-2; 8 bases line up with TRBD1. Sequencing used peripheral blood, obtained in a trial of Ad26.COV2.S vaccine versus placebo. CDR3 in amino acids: CASSTGQGRRGYTF. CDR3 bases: TGTGCCAGTAGTACCGGACAGGGTCGGCGAGGCTACACCTTC.